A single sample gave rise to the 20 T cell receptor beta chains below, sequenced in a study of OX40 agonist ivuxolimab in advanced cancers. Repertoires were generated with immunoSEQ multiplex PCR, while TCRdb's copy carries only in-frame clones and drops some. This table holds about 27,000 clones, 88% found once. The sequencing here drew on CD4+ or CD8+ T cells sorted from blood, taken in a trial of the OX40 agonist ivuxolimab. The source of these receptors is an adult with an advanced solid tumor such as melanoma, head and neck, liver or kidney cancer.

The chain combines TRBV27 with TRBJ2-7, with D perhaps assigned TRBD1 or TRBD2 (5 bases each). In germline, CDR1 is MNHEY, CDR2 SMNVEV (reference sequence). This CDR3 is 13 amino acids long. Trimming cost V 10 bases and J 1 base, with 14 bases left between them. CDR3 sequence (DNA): TGTGCCACGGGACCATGGGATTCCTACGAGCAGTACTTC. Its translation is CATGPWDSYEQYF.

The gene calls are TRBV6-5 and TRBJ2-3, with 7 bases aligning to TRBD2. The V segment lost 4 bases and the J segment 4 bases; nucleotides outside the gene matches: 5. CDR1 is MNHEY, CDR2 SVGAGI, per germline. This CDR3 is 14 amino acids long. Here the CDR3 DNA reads TGTGCCAGCAGTTCGACTAGCATCTCAGATACGCAGTATTTT. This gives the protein CASSSTSISDTQYF.

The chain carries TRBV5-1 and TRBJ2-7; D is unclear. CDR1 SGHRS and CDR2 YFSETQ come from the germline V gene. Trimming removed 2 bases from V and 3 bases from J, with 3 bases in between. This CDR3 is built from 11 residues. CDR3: CASSLYYEQYF. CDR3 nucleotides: TGCGCCAGCAGCTTATACTACGAGCAGTACTTC.

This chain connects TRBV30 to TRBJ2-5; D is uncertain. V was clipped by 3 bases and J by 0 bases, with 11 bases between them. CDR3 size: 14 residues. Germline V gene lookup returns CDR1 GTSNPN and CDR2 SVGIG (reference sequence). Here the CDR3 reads CAWSPTANQETQYF. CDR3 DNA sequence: TGTGCCTGGAGCCCGACCGCAAACCAAGAGACCCAGTACTTC.

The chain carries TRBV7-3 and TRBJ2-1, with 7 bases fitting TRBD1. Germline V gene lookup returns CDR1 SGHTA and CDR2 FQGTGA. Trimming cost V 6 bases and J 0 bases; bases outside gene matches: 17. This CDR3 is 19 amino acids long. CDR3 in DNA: TGTGCCAGCAGTTCGCCTGACGTGTACAGGGGAAACTCCTACAATGAGCAGTTCTTC. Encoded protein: CASSSPDVYRGNSYNEQFF.

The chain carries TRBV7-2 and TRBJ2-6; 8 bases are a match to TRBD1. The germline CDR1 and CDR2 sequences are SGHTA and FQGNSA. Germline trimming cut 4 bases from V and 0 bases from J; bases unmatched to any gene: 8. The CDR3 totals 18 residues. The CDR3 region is CASSWPGQASSGANVLTF. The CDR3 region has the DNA TGTGCCAGCAGCTGGCCGGGACAGGCCTCCTCTGGGGCCAACGTCCTGACTTTC.

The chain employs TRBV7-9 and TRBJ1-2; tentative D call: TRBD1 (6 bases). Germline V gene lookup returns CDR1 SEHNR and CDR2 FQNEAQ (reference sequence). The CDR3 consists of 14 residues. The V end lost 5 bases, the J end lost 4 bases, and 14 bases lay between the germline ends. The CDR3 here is CASSPKDSFYGYTF. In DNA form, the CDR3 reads TGTGCCAGCAGCCCGAAGGACAGTTTCTATGGCTACACCTTC. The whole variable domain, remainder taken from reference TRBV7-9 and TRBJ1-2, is DTGVSQNPRHKITKRGQNVTFRCDPISEHNRLYWYRQTLGQGPEFLTYFQNEAQLEKSRLLSDRFSAERPKGSFSTLEIQRTEQGDSAMYLCASSPKDSFYGYTFGSGTRLTVV.

The CDR3 protein is CASLAPATDTQYF. The CDR3, as DNA: TGCGCCAGCTTAGCGCCAGCCACAGATACGCAGTATTTT. The rearrangement links TRBV4-1 to TRBJ2-3; D is possibly TRBD2 (5 bases). The germline gives CDR1 MGHRA, CDR2 YSYEKL. The CDR3 contains 13 residues. Trimming pared 8 bases from V and 2 bases from J, leaving 11 bases between.

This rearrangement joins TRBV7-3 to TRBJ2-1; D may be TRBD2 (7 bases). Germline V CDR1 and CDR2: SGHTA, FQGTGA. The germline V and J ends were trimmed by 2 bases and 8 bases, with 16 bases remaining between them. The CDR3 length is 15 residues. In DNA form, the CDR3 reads TGTGCCAGCAGCTTATACGGGGGCGCGGGAGATGAGCAGTTCTTC. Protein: CASSLYGGAGDEQFF.

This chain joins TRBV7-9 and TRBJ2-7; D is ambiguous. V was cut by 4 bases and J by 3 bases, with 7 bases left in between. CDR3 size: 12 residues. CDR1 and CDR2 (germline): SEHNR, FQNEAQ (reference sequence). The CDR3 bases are TGTGCCAGCAGCTCCCACCTCTACGAGCAGTACTTC. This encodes CASSSHLYEQYF.

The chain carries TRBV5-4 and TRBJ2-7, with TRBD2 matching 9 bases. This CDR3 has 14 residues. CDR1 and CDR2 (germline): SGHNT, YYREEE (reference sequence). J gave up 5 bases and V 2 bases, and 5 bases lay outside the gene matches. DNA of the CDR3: TGTGCCAGCAGCTTCCGCGGGGGGGCGAACGAGCAGTACTTC. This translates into CASSFRGGANEQYF.

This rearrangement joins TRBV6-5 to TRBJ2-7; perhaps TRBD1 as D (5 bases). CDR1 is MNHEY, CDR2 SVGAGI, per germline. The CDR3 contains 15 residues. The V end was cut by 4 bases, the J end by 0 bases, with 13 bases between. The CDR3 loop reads CASSFDSLVSYEQYF. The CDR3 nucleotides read TGTGCCAGCAGTTTCGACAGTCTGGTCTCCTACGAGCAGTACTTC.

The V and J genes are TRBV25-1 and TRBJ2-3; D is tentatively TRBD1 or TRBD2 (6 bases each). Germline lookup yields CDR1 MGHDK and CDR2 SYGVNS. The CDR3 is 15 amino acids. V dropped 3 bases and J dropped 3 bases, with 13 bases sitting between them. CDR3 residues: CASSDLIGGTDTQYF. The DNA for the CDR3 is TGTGCCAGCAGTGATCTTATAGGGGGGACAGATACGCAGTATTTT. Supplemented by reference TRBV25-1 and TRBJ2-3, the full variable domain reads EADIYQTPRYLVIGTGKKITLECSQTMGHDKMYWYQQDPGMELHLIHYSYGVNSTEKGDLSSESTVSRIRTEHFPLTLESARPSHTSQYLCASSDLIGGTDTQYFGPGTRLTVL.

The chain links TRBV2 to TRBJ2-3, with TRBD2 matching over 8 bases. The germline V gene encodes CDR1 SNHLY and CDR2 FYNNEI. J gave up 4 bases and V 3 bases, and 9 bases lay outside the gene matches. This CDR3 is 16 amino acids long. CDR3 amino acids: CASSEGGTRVSDTQYF. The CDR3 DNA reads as TGTGCCAGCAGTGAGGGCGGGACTAGGGTTTCAGATACGCAGTATTTT. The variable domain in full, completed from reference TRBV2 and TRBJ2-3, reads EPEVTQTPSHQVTQMGQEVILRCVPISNHLYFYWYRQILGQKVEFLVSFYNNEISEKSEIFDDQFSVERPDGSNFTLKIRSTKLEDSAMYFCASSEGGTRVSDTQYFGPGTRLTVL.

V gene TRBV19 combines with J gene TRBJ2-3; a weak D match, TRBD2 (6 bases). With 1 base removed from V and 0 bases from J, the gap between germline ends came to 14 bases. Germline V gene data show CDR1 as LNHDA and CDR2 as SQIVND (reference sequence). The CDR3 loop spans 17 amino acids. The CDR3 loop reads CASSIGFRSGSTDTQYF. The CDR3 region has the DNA TGTGCCAGTAGTATAGGGTTCAGGAGCGGGAGCACAGATACGCAGTATTTT.

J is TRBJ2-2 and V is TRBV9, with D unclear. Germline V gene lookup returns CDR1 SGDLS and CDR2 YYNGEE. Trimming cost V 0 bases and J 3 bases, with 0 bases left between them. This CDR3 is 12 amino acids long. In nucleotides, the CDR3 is TGTGCCAGCAGCGTAGACACCGGGGAGCTGTTTTTT. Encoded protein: CASSVDTGELFF.

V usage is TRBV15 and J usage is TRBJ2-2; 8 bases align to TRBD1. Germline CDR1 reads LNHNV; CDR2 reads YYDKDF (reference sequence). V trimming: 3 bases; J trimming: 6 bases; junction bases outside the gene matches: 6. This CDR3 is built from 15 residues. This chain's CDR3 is CATSSWDRMAGELFF. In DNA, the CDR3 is TGTGCCACCAGCAGCTGGGACAGGATGGCCGGGGAGCTGTTTTTT.

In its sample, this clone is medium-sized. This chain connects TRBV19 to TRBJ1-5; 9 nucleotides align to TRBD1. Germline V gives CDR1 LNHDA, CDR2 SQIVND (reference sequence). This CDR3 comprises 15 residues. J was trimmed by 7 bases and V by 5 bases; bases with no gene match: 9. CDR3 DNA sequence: TGTGCCAGTAGTTCCCGGACAGGGGATATCCAGCCCCAGCATTTT. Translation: CASSSRTGDIQPQHF.

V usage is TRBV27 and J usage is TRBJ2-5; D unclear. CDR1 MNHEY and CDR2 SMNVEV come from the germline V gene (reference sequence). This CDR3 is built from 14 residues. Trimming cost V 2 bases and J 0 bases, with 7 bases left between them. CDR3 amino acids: CASSLIGYQETQYF. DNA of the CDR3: TGTGCCAGCAGTTTAATCGGTTACCAAGAGACCCAGTACTTC.

The DNA for the CDR3 is TGCGCCAGCAGCCAAGTAAGGTCTAGCGGGTACAATGAGCAGTTCTTC. This codes for CASSQVRSSGYNEQFF. The chain is built from TRBV4-1 and TRBJ2-1; the match to TRBD2 covers 8 bases. Germline V CDR1 and CDR2: MGHRA, YSYEKL. V shed 1 base and J 4 bases; nucleotides not matched to a gene: 6. The CDR3 is made up of 16 amino acids.